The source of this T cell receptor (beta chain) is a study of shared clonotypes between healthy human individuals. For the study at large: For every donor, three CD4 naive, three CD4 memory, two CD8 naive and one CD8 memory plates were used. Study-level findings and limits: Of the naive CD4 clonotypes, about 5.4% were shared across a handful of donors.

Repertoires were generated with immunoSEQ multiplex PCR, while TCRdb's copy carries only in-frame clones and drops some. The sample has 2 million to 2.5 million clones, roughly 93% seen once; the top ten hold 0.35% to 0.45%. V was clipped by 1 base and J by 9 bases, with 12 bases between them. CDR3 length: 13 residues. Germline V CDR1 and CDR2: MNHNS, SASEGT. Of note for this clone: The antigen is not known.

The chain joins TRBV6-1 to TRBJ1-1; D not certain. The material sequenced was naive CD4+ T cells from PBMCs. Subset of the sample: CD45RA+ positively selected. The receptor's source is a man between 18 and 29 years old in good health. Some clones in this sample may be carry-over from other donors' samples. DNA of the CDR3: TGTGCCAGCAGTGAAGTCGGTCTTTCGAAAGCTTTCTTT. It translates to CASSEVGLSKAFF.